The entry that follows covers one TCR beta chain sequence. This sample is drawn from a study of OX40 agonist ivuxolimab in advanced cancers. Study as a whole: The dose-escalation group included hepatocellular carcinoma, melanoma, renal cell carcinoma and head and neck cancer.

The CDR3 extends over 13 amino acids. V was clipped by 0 bases and J by 3 bases, with 6 bases between them. Germline V lookup: CDR1 SGHDT, CDR2 YYEEEE. Some clones are missing from TCRdb's copy, which holds only in-frame ones; the method was immunoSEQ multiplex PCR. The sample records around 80,000 clones, 70% to 90% being singletons. The specimen comprised CD4+ or CD8+ T cells sorted from blood, sampled in a trial of the OX40 agonist ivuxolimab. The chain employs TRBV5-6 and TRBJ1-2; TRBD1 is a possible D gene (5 bases). The source is an adult with an advanced solid tumor such as melanoma, head and neck, liver or kidney cancer. CDR3 sequence reads: CASSLGGDYGYTF. CDR3 DNA: TGTGCCAGCAGCTTGGGAGGGGACTATGGCTACACCTTC.